This T cell receptor beta chain emerged from a study of cytomegalovirus exposure and HLA in healthy donors. The donors gave bone marrow, and they were healthy. V was clipped by 1 base and J by 2 bases, with 9 bases between them. This CDR3 contains 14 residues. CDR1 is MNHNS and CDR2 is SASEGT in the germline V gene. Overall study findings and caveats: A missense variant in DCLRE1C was later tied to TCR beta V- and J-gene trimming. The investigators catalogued 150 or so TCR beta chains as cytomegalovirus-associated.

This PCR relied on a set of 60 Vbeta primers and 13 Jbeta primers. Assay used: immunoSEQ multiplex PCR; TCRdb lists only in-frame clones, some missing. In the table there are more than 150,000 clones, approximately 78% of which are singletons. As to this clone: Its matching antigen is unknown.

The specimen sequenced was PBMCs. This receptor was identified in a male donor in good health and CMV-seronegative. J is TRBJ2-7 and V is TRBV6-1; possibly TRBD1 for D (6 bases). CDR3 region: CASSEDRVTYEQYF. The CDR3 nucleotides read TGTGCCAGCAGTGAAGACAGGGTCACCTACGAGCAGTACTTC.